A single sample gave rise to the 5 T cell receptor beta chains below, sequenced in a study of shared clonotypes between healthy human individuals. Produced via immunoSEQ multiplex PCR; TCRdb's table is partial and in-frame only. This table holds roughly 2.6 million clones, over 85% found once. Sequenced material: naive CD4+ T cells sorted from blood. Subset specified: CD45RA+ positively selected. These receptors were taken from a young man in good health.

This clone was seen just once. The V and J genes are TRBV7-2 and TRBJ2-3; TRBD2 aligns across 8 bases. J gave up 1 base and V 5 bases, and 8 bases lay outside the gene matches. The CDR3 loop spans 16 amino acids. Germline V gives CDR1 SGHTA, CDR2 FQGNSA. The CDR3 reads CASSPRRAGGTDTQYF. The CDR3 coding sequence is TGTGCCAGCAGCCCGAGGAGAGCGGGAGGCACAGATACGCAGTATTTT. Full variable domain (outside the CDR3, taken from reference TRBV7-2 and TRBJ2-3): GAGVSQSPSNKVTEKGKDVELRCDPISGHTALYWYRQSLGQGLEFLIYFQGNSAPDKSGLPSDRFSAERTGGSVSTLTIQRTQQEDSAVYLCASSPRRAGGTDTQYFGPGTRLTVL.

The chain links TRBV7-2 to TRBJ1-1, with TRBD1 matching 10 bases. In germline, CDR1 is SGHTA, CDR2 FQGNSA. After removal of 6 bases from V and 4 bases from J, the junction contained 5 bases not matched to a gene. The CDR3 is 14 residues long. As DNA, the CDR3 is TGTGCCAGCAGGATGGGACAGGGGATCACTGAAGCTTTCTTT. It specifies CASRMGQGITEAFF.

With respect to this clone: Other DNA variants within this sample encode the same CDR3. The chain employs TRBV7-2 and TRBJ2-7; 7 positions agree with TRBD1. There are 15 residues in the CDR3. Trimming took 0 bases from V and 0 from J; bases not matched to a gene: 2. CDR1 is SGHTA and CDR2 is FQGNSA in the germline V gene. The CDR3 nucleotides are TGTGCCAGCAGCTTAGCAGGGGGCCCCTCCTACGAGCAGTACTTC. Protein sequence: CASSLAGGPSYEQYF.

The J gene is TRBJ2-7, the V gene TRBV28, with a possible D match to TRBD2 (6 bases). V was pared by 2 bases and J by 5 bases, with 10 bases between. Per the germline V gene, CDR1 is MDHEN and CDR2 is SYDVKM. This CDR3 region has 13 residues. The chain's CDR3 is CASSLGGFDEQYF. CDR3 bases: TGTGCCAGCAGTTTAGGGGGGTTCGACGAGCAGTACTTC.

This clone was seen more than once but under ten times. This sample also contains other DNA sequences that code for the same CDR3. The CDR3 loop is CAWSVPYGYTF. CDR3 sequence (DNA): TGTGCCTGGAGTGTTCCCTATGGCTACACCTTC. The V gene is TRBV30, the J gene TRBJ1-2; D gene ambiguous. Trimming removed 0 bases from V and 4 bases from J, with 3 bases in between. CDR3 length: 11 amino acids. Germline V gene sequence: CDR1 GTSNPN, CDR2 SVGIG (reference sequence).